The 13 T cell receptor beta chains presented below share a single source sample, sequenced in a study of T-cell reconstitution after alpha-beta-depleted transplantation in children. Unique molecular identifiers were used in preparing the TCRbeta library. Each CDR3 protein is one row after TCRdb ran MiXCR on the PCR reads. The data show about 980,000 distinct CDR3 sequences, 25% to 30% seen once. The sample consisted of PBMCs, mostly from graft donor cells, taken 360 days after TCRalphabeta/CD19-depleted stem cell transplant. The receptors come from a boy younger than two who had a stem cell transplant for SCID, so the T cells may come from the graft donor.

This chain links TRBV10-3 with TRBJ2-7; D might be TRBD1 or TRBD2, each matching 5 bases. Germline loops: CDR1 ENHRY, CDR2 SYGVKD. The CDR3 contains 13 residues. Trimming left V 10 bases short and J 2 bases short, with 15 bases between. The CDR3: CATGAAPAYEQYF. The DNA for the CDR3 is TGTGCCACCGGGGCGGCCCCAGCCTACGAGCAGTACTTC.

The chain recombines TRBV18 with TRBJ2-3, with D possibly TRBD1 on 5 matching bases. The V and J ends lost 4 bases and 4 bases respectively, with 15 bases between them. The CDR3 contains 15 residues. CDR1 and CDR2 (germline): KGHSH, LQKENI. The CDR3 bases are TGTGCCAGCTCACTCCGGATTAGGGGCGCAGATACGCAGTATTTT. This encodes CASSLRIRGADTQYF.

V and J are TRBV20-1 and TRBJ2-5, with D uncertain. The germline V gene has CDR1 DFQATT and CDR2 SNEGSKA (reference sequence). The CDR3 is 13 amino acids. Deletions cut 3 bases from V and 1 base from J, with 9 bases between. In nucleotides, the CDR3 is TGCAGTGCTAGTGCCGCCCTCCAAGAGACCCAGTACTTC. Translation: CSASAALQETQYF.

This clonotype has a handful of counts. The genes are TRBV28 and TRBJ1-5; D remains unclear. Trimming cost V 7 bases and J 0 bases, with 13 bases left between them. The CDR3 covers 15 residues. Germline lookup yields CDR1 MDHEN and CDR2 SYDVKM. CDR3 sequence (DNA): TGTGCCAGCAAAGGACGGCCGACTAGCAATCAGCCCCAGCATTTT. Protein: CASKGRPTSNQPQHF.

The chain links TRBV12-3 or TRBV12-4 to TRBJ1-5; D is unresolved. The CDR3 loop spans 15 amino acids. V was clipped by 5 bases and J by 7 bases, with 18 bases between them. In DNA form, the CDR3 reads TGTGCCAGCAGTCTTCAGGCGGGCGGAGGACAGCCCCAGCATTTT. This sequence encodes CASSLQAGGGQPQHF.

This clonotype was found many times. V is TRBV2 and J is TRBJ2-5, with TRBD1 matching 9 bases. V lost 7 bases to trimming and J lost 1 base; unmatched junction nucleotides: 4. The CDR3 consists of 14 residues. Per the germline V gene, CDR1 is SNHLY and CDR2 is FYNNEI. CDR3 bases: TGTGCCAGCATGCCGGGACAGGGCCAAGAGACCCAGTACTTC. It encodes CASMPGQGQETQYF. The full variable domain, in which reference TRBV2 and TRBJ2-5 provide the parts outside the CDR3, is EPEVTQTPSHQVTQMGQEVILRCVPISNHLYFYWYRQILGQKVEFLVSFYNNEISEKSEIFDDQFSVERPDGSNFTLKIRSTKLEDSAMYFCASMPGQGQETQYFGPGTRLLVL.

The rearrangement links TRBV12-3 or TRBV12-4 to TRBJ2-1; perhaps D is TRBD1 or TRBD2 (5 bases each). The V end lost 5 bases, the J end lost 8 bases, and 19 bases lay between the germline ends. This CDR3 is built from 15 residues. This CDR3 reads CASSLGDGLYHEQFF. The CDR3 region has the DNA TGTGCCAGCAGTCTCGGGGACGGTTTGTACCATGAGCAGTTCTTC.

This clonotype has more than one count but fewer than ten. The chain joins TRBV20-1 to TRBJ2-7; D is undetermined. CDR1 and CDR2 from the germline V gene are DFQATT and SNEGSKA (reference sequence). Trimming removed 6 bases from V and 2 bases from J, with 14 bases in between. The CDR3 sequence is 13 residues long. CDR3 nucleotides: TGCAGTGCCTCCCGGACGCCGCCCTACGAGCAGTACTTC. It translates to CSASRTPPYEQYF.

This clonotype was detected a few times. This chain links TRBV3-1 with TRBJ1-3; possibly TRBD1 for D (5 bases). Germline assignment: CDR1 LGHDT and CDR2 YNNKEL (reference sequence). The CDR3 consists of 15 residues. Trimming shortened V by 0 bases and J by 3 bases, and 9 bases separated the two germline ends. The CDR3 loop is CASSQERQGGNTIYF. The CDR3 DNA reads TGTGCCAGCAGCCAAGAGCGGCAGGGTGGAAACACCATATATTTT.

This chain joins TRBV12-3 or TRBV12-4 and TRBJ2-2; a possible D gene is TRBD2 (6 bases). V was cut by 3 bases and J by 6 bases, with 14 bases left in between. This CDR3 is built from 15 residues. CDR3 DNA: TGTGCCAGCAGTTTGGGTCTGGGAGGCTCCGGGGAGCTGTTTTTT. As protein: CASSLGLGGSGELFF.

This clonotype was picked up a small number of times. The V call is TRBV27, the J call TRBJ2-3; 7 positions match TRBD1. The CDR3 totals 17 residues. Germline V lookup: CDR1 MNHEY, CDR2 SMNVEV (reference sequence). The junction had 18 bases not matched to a gene; V was cut back by 6 bases and J by 6 bases. The CDR3 sequence: CASSRPRGLLPGDTQYF. The CDR3 DNA follows: TGTGCCAGCAGCCGCCCAAGGGGGCTCCTGCCAGGGGATACGCAGTATTTT.

The V call is TRBV30, the J call TRBJ2-5; weak D call: TRBD1 (6 bases). CDR1 GTSNPN and CDR2 SVGIG come from the germline V gene (reference sequence). This CDR3 is 16 amino acids long. Trimming took 2 bases from V and 2 from J, leaving 18 bases between them. In DNA form, the CDR3 reads TGTGCCTGGAGTACGCCCGGACAGTTTTTACAAGAGACCCAGTACTTC. It is translated as CAWSTPGQFLQETQYF.

This sequence joins TRBV18 and TRBJ2-6; D may be TRBD2 (5 bases). This CDR3 has 19 residues. V lost 0 bases, J lost 1 base, and 16 bases lay in between. Germline V gene data show CDR1 as KGHSH and CDR2 as LQKENI. The CDR3 region is CASSPPIGKEDSGANVLTF. The CDR3 nucleotides are TGTGCCAGCTCACCACCGATCGGGAAAGAAGATTCTGGGGCCAACGTCCTGACTTTC. Full variable domain (rest looked up from reference TRBV18 and TRBJ2-6): NAGVMQNPRHLVRRRGQEARLRCSPMKGHSHVYWYRQLPEEGLKFMVYLQKENIIDESGMPKERFSAEFPKEGPSILRIQQVVRGDSAAYFCASSPPIGKEDSGANVLTFGAGSRLTVL.